These 7 T cell receptor beta chains were all obtained from the same sample, sequenced in a study of identifying expanded T cells in peripheral blood (dated by TCRdb to about 2019). Receptor libraries were prepared by the immunoSEQ multiplex PCR assay. Sourced from immuneACCESS, this table was stored by TCRdb with only in-frame sequences that have V and J called. A share of the clones is absent; for the studies checked, an unresolved V gene accounts for under half, and the remainder has no known explanation. This sample lists some 90,000 clones; 75% to 90% were detected once. The ten largest make up around 5.6% of the sample. The specimen sequenced was blood. The receptors here all came from a person aged 18 to 75 in good health.

This clone has just a few counts. The J gene is TRBJ1-6, the V gene TRBV19; 9 bases align to TRBD1. CDR1 is LNHDA and CDR2 is SQIVND in the germline V gene (reference sequence). Unmatched junction bases numbered 8, after V lost 7 bases and J lost 10 bases. This CDR3 spans 14 amino acids. CDR3 in amino acids: CASTSTGGSSPLHF. The CDR3 nucleotides are TGTGCCAGTACCTCGACAGGGGGTAGCTCACCCCTCCACTTT.

The chain links TRBV27 to TRBJ1-2; 8 positions match TRBD1. V lost 4 bases, J lost 1 base, and 14 bases stayed unmatched. The CDR3 runs to 18 residues. Germline V gene lookup returns CDR1 MNHEY and CDR2 SMNVEV (reference sequence). CDR3 DNA: TGTGCCAGCAGTTGGCGGACAGGGCCGACGAATCTTAACTATGGCTACACCTTC. Translated, it gives CASSWRTGPTNLNYGYTF.

The V gene is TRBV11-2, the J gene TRBJ1-3; D may be TRBD1 (6 bases). Germline V gene lookup returns CDR1 SGHAT and CDR2 FQNNGV. The V end lost 0 bases, the J end lost 2 bases, and 8 bases lay between the germline ends. The CDR3 runs 15 residues. The CDR3 protein is CASSLDHRAGNTIYF. In DNA form, the CDR3 reads TGTGCCAGCAGCTTAGATCACAGGGCTGGAAACACCATATATTTT.

The V call is TRBV2, the J call TRBJ2-3, with TRBD2 matching 7 bases. Trimming at V came to 10 bases and at J to 8 bases, leaving 21 bases not matched to a gene. The CDR3 runs to 16 residues. Germline CDR1 is SNHLY and CDR2 is FYNNEI. CDR3 sequence reads: CATTPGSRGSRGTQYF. The CDR3 DNA reads TGTGCCACCACCCCCGGGTCGCGGGGGAGCAGAGGTACGCAGTATTTT.

This clone was found many times. The rearrangement joins TRBV6-1 to TRBJ1-2, with 10 bases fitting TRBD1. The CDR3 extends over 15 amino acids. Germline CDR1 and CDR2: MNHNS and SASEGT. The V gene end was trimmed by 7 bases and the J gene end by 5 bases; junction bases not matched to a gene: 10. CDR3 in amino acids: CASKNRQGATYGYTF. The CDR3 DNA reads TGTGCCAGCAAGAATAGACAGGGGGCAACATATGGCTACACCTTC.

The V call is TRBV2, the J call TRBJ1-2; D might be TRBD1 (6 bases). Germline V gene lookup returns CDR1 SNHLY and CDR2 FYNNEI. V was cut by 5 bases and J by 0 bases, with 10 bases left in between. This CDR3 contains 14 residues. The CDR3: CASSHRTANYGYTF. The DNA for the CDR3 is TGTGCCAGCAGTCATCGGACAGCTAACTATGGCTACACCTTC.

The chain links TRBV13 to TRBJ1-1; the match to TRBD1 covers 10 bases. This CDR3 is built from 17 residues. Germline V gene lookup returns CDR1 PRHDT and CDR2 FYEKMQ (reference sequence). Losses at the gene ends were 5 bases for V and 0 bases for J; bases not matched to a gene: 9. The CDR3 nucleotides read TGTGCCAGCAGCCAACCGGGACAGGGGATGTTGAACACTGAAGCTTTCTTT. It is translated as CASSQPGQGMLNTEAFF.